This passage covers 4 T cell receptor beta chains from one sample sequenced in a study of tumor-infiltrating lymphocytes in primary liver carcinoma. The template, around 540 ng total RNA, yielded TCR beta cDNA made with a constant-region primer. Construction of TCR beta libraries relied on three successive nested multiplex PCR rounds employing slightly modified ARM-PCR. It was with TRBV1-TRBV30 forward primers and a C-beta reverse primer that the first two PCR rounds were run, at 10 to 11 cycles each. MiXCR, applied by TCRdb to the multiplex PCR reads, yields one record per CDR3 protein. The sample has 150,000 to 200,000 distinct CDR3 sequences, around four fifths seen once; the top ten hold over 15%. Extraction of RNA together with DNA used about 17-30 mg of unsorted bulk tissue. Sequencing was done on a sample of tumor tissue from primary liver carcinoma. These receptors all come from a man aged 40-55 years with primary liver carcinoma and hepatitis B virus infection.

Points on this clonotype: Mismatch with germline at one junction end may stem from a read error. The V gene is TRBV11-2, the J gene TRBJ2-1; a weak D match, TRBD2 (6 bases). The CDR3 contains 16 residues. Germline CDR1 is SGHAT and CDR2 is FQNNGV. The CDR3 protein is CASSYPGISGNNVQFF. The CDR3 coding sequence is TGTGCCAGCAGCTACCCCGGGATTAGCGGTAACAATGTGCAGTTCTTC.

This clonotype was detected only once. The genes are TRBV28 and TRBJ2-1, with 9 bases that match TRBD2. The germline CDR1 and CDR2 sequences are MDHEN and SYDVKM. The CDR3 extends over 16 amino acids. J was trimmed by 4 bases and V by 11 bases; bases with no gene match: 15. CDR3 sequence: CAGLWFGGRDYNEQFF. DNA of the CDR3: TGTGCCGGCCTATGGTTTGGCGGGAGGGATTACAATGAGCAGTTCTTC.

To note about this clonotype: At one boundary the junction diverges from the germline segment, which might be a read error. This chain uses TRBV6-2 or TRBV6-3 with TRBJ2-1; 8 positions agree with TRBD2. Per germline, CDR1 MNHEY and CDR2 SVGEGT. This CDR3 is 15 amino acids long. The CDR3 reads CTSSRRLLAVNEQFF. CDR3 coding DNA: TGTACCAGCAGTCGACGACTACTAGCGGTCAATGAACAGTTCTTC.

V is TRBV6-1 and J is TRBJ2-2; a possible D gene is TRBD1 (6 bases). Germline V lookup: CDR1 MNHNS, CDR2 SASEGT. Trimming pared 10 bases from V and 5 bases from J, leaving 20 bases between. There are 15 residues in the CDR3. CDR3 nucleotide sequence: TGTGCCACAGAGTGGGACACTAAGAAGACCGGGGAGCTGTTTTTT. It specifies CATEWDTKKTGELFF.